This TCR beta chain is from a study of blood T cell repertoires in COVID-19. Recruits, aged roughly 18 to 89 years, lived in 24 US areas. For recovered donors of Cohort 3, there were two negative PCRs, clearance, or symptom resolution. Germline V gene data show CDR1 as ENHRY and CDR2 as SYGVKD. V shed 10 bases, J shed 1 base, and the junction held 10 bases outside the gene matches. This CDR3 has 14 amino acids. The data were produced by immunoSEQ multiplex PCR, yet TCRdb's version contains in-frame clones alone and is incomplete. Among 400,000 or so clones listed, around 87% were seen once. The sequenced material came from PBMCs or T cells enriched from blood (not recorded which). This clonotype was obtained from a man aged 30 to 39 who had recovered from COVID-19. V gene TRBV10-3 combines with J gene TRBJ2-7; TRBD1 matches at 7 bases. This CDR3 is CATTADRSSYEQYF. The CDR3 nucleotides are TGTGCCACCACCGCGGACAGGTCGTCCTACGAGCAGTACTTC.